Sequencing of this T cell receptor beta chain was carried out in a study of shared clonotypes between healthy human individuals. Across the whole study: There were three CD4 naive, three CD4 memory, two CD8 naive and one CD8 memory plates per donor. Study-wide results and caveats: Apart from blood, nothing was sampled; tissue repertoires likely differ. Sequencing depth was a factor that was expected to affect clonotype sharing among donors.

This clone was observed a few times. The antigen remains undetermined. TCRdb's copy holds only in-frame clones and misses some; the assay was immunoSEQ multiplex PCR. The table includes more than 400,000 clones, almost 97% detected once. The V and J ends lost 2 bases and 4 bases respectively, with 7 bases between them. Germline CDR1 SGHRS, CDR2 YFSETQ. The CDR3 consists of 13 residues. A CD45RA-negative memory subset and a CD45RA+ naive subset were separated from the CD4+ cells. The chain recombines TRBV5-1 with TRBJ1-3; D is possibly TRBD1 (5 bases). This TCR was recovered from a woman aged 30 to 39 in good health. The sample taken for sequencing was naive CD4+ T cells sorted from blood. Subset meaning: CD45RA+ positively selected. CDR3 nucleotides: TGCGCCAGCAGCTTATCAGGGGGAAACACCATATATTTT. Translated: CASSLSGGNTIYF.